Listed below are T cell receptor beta chains from one sample, sequenced in a study of neurological immune-mediated disorders. Using its own MiXCR run on the 5' RACE reads, TCRdb lists one record per CDR3 protein. The sample carries tens of thousands of distinct CDR3 sequences, 2% to 3% recorded once. The specimen sequenced was PBMCs. The receptors were sampled from a woman aged 25-40 years with multiple sclerosis. Each CDR3 is given with its conserved first and last residue. A D gene is named only where the DNA matches it firmly. The size field reads once, few, many or a size class.

clone_size,v_call,j_call,d_call,cdr3_aa,cdr3_nt
many,TRBV6-4,TRBJ2-2,-,CASSDSSSGELFF,TGTGCCAGCAGTGACTCCAGTTCCGGGGAGCTGTTTTTT
many,TRBV7-2,TRBJ2-3,TRBD2,CASSLGAGLDTQYF,TGTGCCAGCAGCTTAGGAGCGGGATTAGATACGCAGTATTTT
many,TRBV5-1,TRBJ2-7,-,CASSLNGEQYF,TGCGCCAGCAGTCTCAATGGCGAGCAGTACTTC
many,TRBV5-1,TRBJ2-1,-,CASSLLGDTYNEQFF,TGCGCCAGCAGCTTACTAGGTGATACCTACAATGAGCAGTTCTTC
many,TRBV5-1,TRBJ1-5,-,CASSLVAGVNQPQHF,TGCGCCAGCAGCTTGGTGGCCGGGGTCAATCAGCCCCAGCATTTT
many,TRBV27,TRBJ2-2,-,CASSRKAPVATGELFF,TGTGCCAGCAGCCGGAAGGCCCCGGTGGCCACCGGGGAGCTGTTTTTT
many,TRBV24-1,TRBJ2-2,-,CATSDFPGPVGTGELFF,TGTGCCACCAGTGATTTTCCGGGGCCCGTGGGCACCGGGGAGCTGTTTTTT
many,TRBV24-1,TRBJ2-5,TRBD1,CATSDLGQGRETQYF,TGTGCCACCAGTGATTTAGGACAGGGTAGAGAGACCCAGTACTTC
many,TRBV29-1,TRBJ1-1,-,CSVQDWGGEAFF,TGCAGCGTTCAGGATTGGGGAGGAGAAGCTTTCTTT
many,TRBV6-4,TRBJ1-5,-,CASSTLQGPQPQHF,TGTGCCAGCAGTACATTACAGGGACCACAGCCCCAGCATTTT
many,TRBV20-1,TRBJ2-1,TRBD2,CSGKSTSGIPFPYNEQFF,TGCAGTGGGAAGTCGACTAGCGGGATACCCTTCCCTTACAATGAGCAGTTCTTC
many,TRBV9,TRBJ2-1,-,CASSEGGEQFF,TGTGCCAGCAGCGAGGGGGGGGAGCAGTTCTTC
many,TRBV27,TRBJ2-1,-,CASSLIYPYNEQFF,TGTGCCAGCAGTTTAATTTACCCCTACAATGAGCAGTTCTTC
many,TRBV6-1,TRBJ1-6,-,CASRAGDGFSSPLHF,TGTGCCAGCAGGGCAGGGGATGGGTTTAGTTCACCCCTCCACTTT
many,TRBV5-1,TRBJ2-1,-,CASSLGQAKNEQFF,TGCGCCAGCAGCTTGGGGCAGGCCAAGAATGAGCAGTTCTTC
many,TRBV4-2,TRBJ2-7,-,CASSQGEGVSYEQYF,TGTGCCAGCAGCCAAGGCGAGGGCGTCTCCTACGAGCAGTACTTC
many,TRBV7-7,TRBJ2-1,-,CASSLAHGNEQFF,TGTGCCAGCAGCTTAGCGCACGGCAATGAGCAGTTCTTC
many,TRBV20-1,TRBJ2-3,-,CSADLADTHTDTQYF,TGCAGTGCTGACTTAGCGGATACCCACACAGATACGCAGTATTTT
many,TRBV29-1,TRBJ2-3,TRBD2,CSVFVAGVEYF,TGCAGCGTTTTCGTAGCGGGAGTCGAGTATTTT
many,TRBV6-5,TRBJ2-3,TRBD1,CASSPGPGGYTDTQYF,TGTGCCAGCAGCCCTGGGCCAGGGGGCTACACAGATACGCAGTATTTT
many,TRBV20-1,TRBJ2-7,TRBD2,CSASSGTSPTYEQYF,TGCAGTGCCAGTTCCGGGACTAGTCCTACCTACGAGCAGTACTTC
many,TRBV7-2,TRBJ2-3,TRBD2,CASSGTSGIGTDTQYF,TGTGCCAGCAGCGGGACTAGCGGGATTGGAACAGATACGCAGTATTTT
many,TRBV11-3,TRBJ1-4,-,CASSLSWGRTNEKLFF,TGTGCCAGCAGCCTCAGCTGGGGCAGGACTAATGAAAAACTGTTTTTT
many,TRBV15,TRBJ2-7,-,CATSSAGSYHFYEQYF,TGTGCCACCAGCAGCGCCGGCTCCTATCACTTCTACGAGCAGTACTTC
many,TRBV2,TRBJ2-7,TRBD1,CASRKPGQGYSYEQYF,TGTGCCAGCAGGAAACCGGGACAGGGTTACTCCTACGAGCAGTACTTC
many,TRBV7-9,TRBJ2-1,-,CASSLAFTSGEQFF,TGTGCCAGCAGCTTAGCTTTCACGAGCGGTGAGCAGTTCTTC
many,TRBV20-1,TRBJ2-5,-,CSAGDSIQETQYF,TGCAGTGCTGGGGACTCCATCCAAGAGACCCAGTACTTC
many,TRBV20-1,TRBJ2-1,TRBD2,CSAREGQAGTLNEQFF,TGCAGTGCTAGAGAGGGCCAAGCGGGGACTCTCAATGAGCAGTTCTTC
many,TRBV5-6,TRBJ2-3,TRBD1,CASSFGTGGDTQYF,TGTGCCAGCAGCTTCGGGACAGGGGGGGATACGCAGTATTTT
many,TRBV9,TRBJ2-2,-,CASSVNGENTGELFF,TGTGCCAGCAGCGTAAACGGGGAGAACACCGGGGAGCTGTTTTTT
many,TRBV20-1,TRBJ2-3,TRBD2,CSARETSGMDTQYF,TGCAGTGCAAGAGAGACTAGCGGGATGGATACGCAGTATTTT
many,TRBV20-1,TRBJ1-5,-,CSASTSNQPQHF,TGCAGTGCTAGCACTAGCAATCAGCCCCAGCATTTT
many,TRBV5-1,TRBJ2-1,TRBD1,CASSLDGRQGAEQFF,TGCGCCAGCAGCTTGGACGGCCGGCAGGGGGCTGAGCAGTTCTTC
many,TRBV4-3,TRBJ2-1,-,CASSQEVEYNEQFF,TGCGCCAGCAGCCAAGAGGTGGAATACAATGAGCAGTTCTTC
many,TRBV20-1,TRBJ2-1,TRBD2,CSAAGTSGYNEQFF,TGCAGTGCTGCCGGGACTAGCGGCTACAATGAGCAGTTCTTC
many,TRBV7-2,TRBJ2-7,TRBD2,CASSLGTSGSYEQYF,TGTGCCAGCAGTTTAGGCACTAGCGGGTCCTACGAGCAGTACTTC